This is a list of T cell receptor beta chains from one sample in a study of blood T cell repertoires in COVID-19. Produced via immunoSEQ multiplex PCR; TCRdb's table is partial and in-frame only. The sample yields 110,000 to 150,000 clones, around three quarters seen once. Sequenced sample: peripheral blood. The receptors stem from a man in his fifties with active or convalescent COVID-19. Both conserved end residues are part of each CDR3. The D gene is left open where the match is weak. Only part of the rows carry a size: once, few, many, or a class if the clone is expanded.

J gene	V gene	D gene	clone size	CDR3 DNA	CDR3 protein
TRBJ2-3	TRBV19	TRBD2	-	TGTGCCAGCGCATCTAGCGGGAGGGCCACAGATACGCAGTATTTT	CASASSGRATDTQYF
TRBJ2-3	TRBV5-6	TRBD2	-	TGTGCCAGCAGCTTGCGGACTAGCGGAAGCACAGATACGCAGTATTTT	CASSLRTSGSTDTQYF
TRBJ1-4	TRBV27	TRBD1	once	TGTGCCAGCAGTACTTACGCTGGTGGGACAGGTATCCAAGATGAAAAACTGTTTTTT	CASSTYAGGTGIQDEKLFF
TRBJ2-5	TRBV3-1/TRBV3-2	-	-	TGTGCCAGCAGCCAAGTGGGTGCGGGCTTGGGAGAGACCCAGTACTTC	CASSQVGAGLGETQYF
TRBJ2-1	TRBV5-1	TRBD2	-	TGCGCCAGCAGCTACCTAGCGGGAGCTTACAATGAGCAGTTCTTC	CASSYLAGAYNEQFF
TRBJ2-3	TRBV11-2	-	-	TGTGCCAGCAGTACTGGGGCGGGACTCACAGATACGCAGTATTTT	CASSTGAGLTDTQYF
TRBJ2-2	TRBV5-1	-	-	TGCGCCAGCAGCCGGGGGCAGGGGGGCACCGGGGAGCTGTTTTTT	CASSRGQGGTGELFF
TRBJ2-5	TRBV19	-	-	TGTGCCAGTAGAGGAGGAGAGACCCAGTACTTC	CASRGGETQYF
TRBJ2-7	TRBV29-1	TRBD2	-	TGCAGCGTTGAAGGCGGGAGGAGGTGGGAGCAGTACTTC	CSVEGGRRWEQYF
TRBJ2-7	TRBV3-1/TRBV3-2	-	few	TGTGCCAGCAGCCTGACTATGCCCTACGAGCAGTACTTC	CASSLTMPYEQYF
TRBJ2-2	TRBV11-2	-	-	TGTGCCAGCAGCGTACGGGACACCGGGGAGCTGTTTTTT	CASSVRDTGELFF
TRBJ1-6	TRBV28	TRBD1	once	TGTGCCAGCACCCCGTCACAGGGGGCCCATTCACCCCTCCACTTT	CASTPSQGAHSPLHF
TRBJ1-5	TRBV28	TRBD1	-	TGTGCCAGCAGTACCCAACAGGGGGTCGGGCAGCCCCAGCATTTT	CASSTQQGVGQPQHF
TRBJ2-3	TRBV3-1/TRBV3-2	TRBD1	-	TGTGCCAGCAGCCAAAGTTGGACAGGGAACACAGATACGCAGTATTTT	CASSQSWTGNTDTQYF
TRBJ2-5	TRBV6-1	-	-	TGTGCCAGCAGTGAATGGCCCTCCGGACAGCAACAAGAGACCCAGTACTTC	CASSEWPSGQQQETQYF
TRBJ2-7	TRBV27	TRBD1	-	TGTGCCAGCAGTCCGACCCCGAGGACAGGGGCGACCTACGAGCAGTACTTC	CASSPTPRTGATYEQYF
TRBJ1-1	TRBV19	TRBD1	once	TGTGCCACTTGCACAGGGGGAATGAACACTGAAGCTTTCTTT	CATCTGGMNTEAFF
TRBJ2-7	TRBV6-1	TRBD1	-	TGTGCCAGCAGTGGGCTACAGGGGGCGTTTTCGTACGAGCAGTACTTC	CASSGLQGAFSYEQYF
TRBJ2-2	TRBV11-3	-	few	TGTGCCAGCAGCTTAGATCTACAGGGGAACACCGGGGAGCTGTTTTTT	CASSLDLQGNTGELFF
TRBJ2-5	TRBV3-1/TRBV3-2	-	-	TGTGCCAGCAGCCAAGATCCGGGGACCCAGTACTTC	CASSQDPGTQYF
TRBJ1-1	TRBV29-1	TRBD1	once	TGCAGCGTTGCCTACAGGGGAACTGAAGCTTTCTTT	CSVAYRGTEAFF
TRBJ2-5	TRBV28	TRBD2	few	TGTGCCAGCAGTCCCCGGACTAGCGGCGTCAGGGCCCAGTACTTC	CASSPRTSGVRAQYF
TRBJ2-7	TRBV3-1/TRBV3-2	-	-	TGTGCCAGCAGCCAAGATGGGGCTGGAGCGTACGAGCAGTACTTC	CASSQDGAGAYEQYF
TRBJ1-5	TRBV5-1	-	-	TGCGCCAGCAGCTTGGAACAGGGACAGCCCCAGCATTTT	CASSLEQGQPQHF
TRBJ1-1	TRBV28	TRBD1	-	TGTGCCAGCAGGTCGGGACAGCAAACAAATGAAGCTTTCTTT	CASRSGQQTNEAFF
TRBJ1-3	TRBV5-5	-	-	TGTGCCAGCAGCGAGCCCGGGGGCTCTGGAAACACCATATATTTT	CASSEPGGSGNTIYF
TRBJ2-7	TRBV6-4	-	-	TGTGCCAGCAAGGGACGGGGGTACTACGAGCAGTACTTC	CASKGRGYYEQYF